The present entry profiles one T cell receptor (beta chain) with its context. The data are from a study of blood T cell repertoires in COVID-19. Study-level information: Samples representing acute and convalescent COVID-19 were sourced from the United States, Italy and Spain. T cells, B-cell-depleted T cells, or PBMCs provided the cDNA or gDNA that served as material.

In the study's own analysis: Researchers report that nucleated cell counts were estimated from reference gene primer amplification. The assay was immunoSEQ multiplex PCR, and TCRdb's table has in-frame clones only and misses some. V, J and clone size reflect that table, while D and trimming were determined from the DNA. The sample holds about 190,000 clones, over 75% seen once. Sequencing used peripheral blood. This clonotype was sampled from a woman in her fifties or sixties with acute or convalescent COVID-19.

This CDR3 reads CASREGTVATDGYTF. The DNA for the CDR3 is TGTGCCAGCAGAGAGGGGACAGTCGCAACGGATGGCTACACCTTC. The chain couples TRBV6-5 to TRBJ1-2; 7 nucleotides line up with TRBD1. Trimming at V came to 6 bases and at J to 6 bases, leaving 13 bases not matched to a gene. Germline CDR1 MNHEY, CDR2 SVGAGI. The CDR3 covers 15 residues.